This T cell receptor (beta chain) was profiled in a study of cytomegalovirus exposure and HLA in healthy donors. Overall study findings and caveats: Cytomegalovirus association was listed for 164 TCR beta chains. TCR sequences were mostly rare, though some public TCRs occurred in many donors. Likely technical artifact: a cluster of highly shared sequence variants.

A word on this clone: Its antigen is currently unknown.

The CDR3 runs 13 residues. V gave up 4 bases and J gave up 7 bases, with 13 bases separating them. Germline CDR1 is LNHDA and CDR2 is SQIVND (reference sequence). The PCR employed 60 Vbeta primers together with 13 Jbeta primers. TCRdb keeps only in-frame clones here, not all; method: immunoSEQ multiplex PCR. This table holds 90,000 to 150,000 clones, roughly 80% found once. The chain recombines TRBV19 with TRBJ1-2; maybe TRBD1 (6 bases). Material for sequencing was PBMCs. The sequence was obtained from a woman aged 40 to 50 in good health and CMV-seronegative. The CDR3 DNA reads TGTGCCAGTAGTACGGCCGGGACAACTGGCTACACCTTC. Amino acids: CASSTAGTTGYTF.